Reported below is one T cell receptor beta chain. As yet, its antigen is unknown. Germline trimming cut 5 bases from V and 3 bases from J; bases unmatched to any gene: 10. This CDR3 contains 17 residues. Per the germline V gene, CDR1 is SGHVS and CDR2 is FNYEAQ. The investigators reverse transcribed all of the isolated RNA, so they sequenced expressed TCRB transcripts. Sequencing was performed with immunoSEQ multiplex PCR; in TCRdb, only in-frame clones are kept and a portion is missing. This table holds over 600,000 clones, roughly 12% found once. These data come from a study of beta chain features in type 1 diabetes. At the level of the study: Age, gender, cell numbers and subset yield matched between patients and controls.

Study results and caveats: Cells that show high TCR expression could be over-represented by cDNA sequencing. Any role of HLA type in TCRB rearrangement remained unresolved here. Shortening of TCRB CDR3s, moderate but significant, appeared in all four CD4+ subsets of Type 1 diabetes patients.

The chain uses TRBV7-6 and TRBJ2-1, with TRBD1 identical over 10 bases. The specimen was naive CD4+ T cells from blood. This receptor was identified in a man younger than 40 with type 1 diabetes. In nucleotides, the CDR3 is TGTGCCAGCAGCACACAAACCGGGACAGGGGTCTACAATGAGCAGTTCTTC. The encoded protein is CASSTQTGTGVYNEQFF.